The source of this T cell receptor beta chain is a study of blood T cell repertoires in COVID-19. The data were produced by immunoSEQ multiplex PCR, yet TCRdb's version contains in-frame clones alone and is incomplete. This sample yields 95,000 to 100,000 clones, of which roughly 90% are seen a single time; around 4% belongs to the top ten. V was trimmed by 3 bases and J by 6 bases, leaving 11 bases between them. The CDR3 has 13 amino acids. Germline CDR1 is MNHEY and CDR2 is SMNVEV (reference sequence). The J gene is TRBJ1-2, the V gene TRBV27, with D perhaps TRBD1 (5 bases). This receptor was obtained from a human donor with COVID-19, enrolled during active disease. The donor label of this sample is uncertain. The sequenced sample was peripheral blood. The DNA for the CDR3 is TGTGCCAGCAGTTTTTCAGGGATTGATGGCTACACCTTC. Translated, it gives CASSFSGIDGYTF.